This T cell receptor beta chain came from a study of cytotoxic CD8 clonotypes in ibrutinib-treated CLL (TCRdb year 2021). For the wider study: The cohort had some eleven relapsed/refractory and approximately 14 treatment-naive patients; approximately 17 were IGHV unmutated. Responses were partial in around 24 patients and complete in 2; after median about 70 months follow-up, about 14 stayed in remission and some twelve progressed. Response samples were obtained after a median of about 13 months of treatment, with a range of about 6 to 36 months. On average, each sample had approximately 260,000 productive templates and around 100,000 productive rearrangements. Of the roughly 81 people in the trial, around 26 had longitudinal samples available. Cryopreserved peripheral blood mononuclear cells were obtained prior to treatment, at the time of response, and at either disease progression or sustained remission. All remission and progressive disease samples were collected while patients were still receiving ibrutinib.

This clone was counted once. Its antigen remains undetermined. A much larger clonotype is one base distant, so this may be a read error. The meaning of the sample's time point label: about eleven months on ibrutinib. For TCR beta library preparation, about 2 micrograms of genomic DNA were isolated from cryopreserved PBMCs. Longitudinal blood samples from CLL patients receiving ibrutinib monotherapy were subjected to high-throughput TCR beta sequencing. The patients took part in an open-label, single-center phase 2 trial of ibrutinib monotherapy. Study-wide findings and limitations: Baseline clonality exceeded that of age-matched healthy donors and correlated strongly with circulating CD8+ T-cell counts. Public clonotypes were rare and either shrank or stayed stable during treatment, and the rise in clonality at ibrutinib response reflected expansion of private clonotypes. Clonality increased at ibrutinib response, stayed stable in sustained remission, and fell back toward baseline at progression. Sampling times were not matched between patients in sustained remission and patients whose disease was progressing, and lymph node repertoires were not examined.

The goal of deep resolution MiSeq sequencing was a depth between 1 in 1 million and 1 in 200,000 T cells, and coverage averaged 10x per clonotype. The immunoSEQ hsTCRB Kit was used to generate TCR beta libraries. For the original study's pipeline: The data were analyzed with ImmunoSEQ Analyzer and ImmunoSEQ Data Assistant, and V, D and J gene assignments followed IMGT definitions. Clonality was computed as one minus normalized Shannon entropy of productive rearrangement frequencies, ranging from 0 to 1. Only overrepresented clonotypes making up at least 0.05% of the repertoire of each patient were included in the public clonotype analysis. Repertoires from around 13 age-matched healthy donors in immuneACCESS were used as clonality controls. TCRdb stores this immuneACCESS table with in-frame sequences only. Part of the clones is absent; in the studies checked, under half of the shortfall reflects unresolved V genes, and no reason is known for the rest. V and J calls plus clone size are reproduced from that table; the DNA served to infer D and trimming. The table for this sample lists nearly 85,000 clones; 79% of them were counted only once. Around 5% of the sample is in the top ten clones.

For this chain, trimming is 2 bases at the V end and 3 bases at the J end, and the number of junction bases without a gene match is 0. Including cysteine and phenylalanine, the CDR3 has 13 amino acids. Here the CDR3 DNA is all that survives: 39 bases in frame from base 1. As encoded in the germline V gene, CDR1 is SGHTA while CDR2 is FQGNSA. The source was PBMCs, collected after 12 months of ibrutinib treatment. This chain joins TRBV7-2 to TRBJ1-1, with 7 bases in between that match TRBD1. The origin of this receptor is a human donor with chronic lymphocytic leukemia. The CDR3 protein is CASSLQGDTEAFF. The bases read TGTGCCAGCAGCTTACAGGGGGACACTGAAGCTTTCTTT.